Each of the 21 T cell receptor beta chains below was sequenced from the same sample in a study of T cell clonality in common variable immunodeficiency. Clones were read by immunoSEQ multiplex PCR, and TCRdb kept only the in-frame ones, dropping some. This sample has under 50,000 clones and no singletons, with about 5.9% in the ten largest. The specimen was peripheral blood mononuclear cells. Source of these receptors: a person between 18 and 69 years old in good health.

In its sample, this clone was seen a few times. CDR3 residues: CATAPGGRNTEAFF. CDR3 DNA (partial): TGTGCCACCGCCCCGGGGGGGCGCAACACTGAA. The chain employs TRBV19 and TRBJ1-1; D possibly corresponds to TRBD1 (6 bases). The sequenced fragment ends 3 residues before the CDR3 boundary, so the rest is inferred from the germline J gene. The CDR3 extends over 14 amino acids. CDR1 LNHDA and CDR2 SQIVND come from the germline V gene (reference sequence). With 10 bases removed from V and 2 bases from J, the gap between germline ends came to 17 bases.

This clone occurred many times. The read stops 3 residues short of the end of the CDR3; the missing end is completed from the germline J gene. This chain connects TRBV5-1 to TRBJ2-2, with TRBD1 identical over 11 bases. This CDR3 is built from 16 residues. The ends lost 4 bases at V and 2 bases at J; junction bases unmatched: 4. The V gene's germline CDR1 is SGHRS and CDR2 YFSETQ. The sequenced part of the CDR3 DNA is TGCGCCAGCAGCGGACAGGGGGCGGGTAACACCGGGGAG. Amino acids: CASSGQGAGNTGE. The whole CDR3 sequence reads CASSGQGAGNTGELFF.

In its sample, this clone was seen many times. The read comes to an end 3 residues before the CDR3 does, leaving the germline J gene to fill in the end. The rearrangement joins TRBV12-3 or TRBV12-4 to TRBJ2-1; 9 bases are shared with TRBD1. CDR3 length: 15 residues. Germline trimming cut 3 bases from V and 9 bases from J; bases unmatched to any gene: 9. This CDR3 is CASSLDRGGQGEQFF. CDR3 bases read: TGTGCCAGCAGTTTGGACAGGGGCGGTCAGGGTGAG.

This clone has a count of ten or more. The observed sequence ends 3 residues before the CDR3 terminus, with the missing tail filled in from the germline J gene. This rearrangement joins TRBV20-1 to TRBJ2-7; a possible D gene is TRBD2 (5 bases). CDR1 and CDR2 (germline): DFQATT, SNEGSKA (reference sequence). The CDR3 loop spans 13 amino acids. V gave up 7 bases and J gave up 0 bases, with 13 bases separating them. CDR3 in amino acids: CSVVPLDSYEQYF. The CDR3 DNA, read in part, is TGCAGTGTGGTCCCACTAGACTCCTACGAG.

This clone has ten or more counts. The read falls 3 residues short of the CDR3 end, and the missing part is taken from the germline J gene. The chain joins TRBV10-3 to TRBJ2-5; tentatively, D is TRBD2 (6 bases). Trimming removed 8 bases at V and 5 bases at J, with 12 bases between. The CDR3 is 12 residues long. Germline-derived CDR1 and CDR2 are ENHRY and SYGVKD. CDR3 amino acids: CAIGGSRETQYF. CDR3 bases read: TGTGCCATCGGAGGGTCCCGGGAGACC.

Ten or more counts support this clone. Read coverage stops 3 residues before the CDR3 terminus; the germline J gene supplies the remainder. The J gene is TRBJ2-7, the V gene TRBV4-1, with D unclear. CDR1 is MGHRA, CDR2 YSYEKL, per germline. V lost 0 bases and J 1 base, leaving 4 bases between the germline ends. This CDR3 region has 13 residues. The CDR3 bases that were read are TGCGCCAGCAGCCAAGAAGGGTCCTACGAG. Translated, it gives CASSQEGSYE. The CDR3 as a whole reads CASSQEGSYEQYF.

This clone was seen at least ten times. The missing CDR3 end, 3 residues past where the read stops, is filled in from the germline J gene. The rearrangement uses TRBV19 and TRBJ2-7, with TRBD1 matching over 9 bases. Germline-derived CDR1 and CDR2 are LNHDA and SQIVND (reference sequence). V was pared by 5 bases and J by 1 base, with 9 bases of the junction left unmatched. This CDR3 has 16 residues. CDR3 sequence: CASSPPPGTGSYEQYF. CDR3 DNA (partial): TGTGCCAGTAGTCCCCCCCCCGGGACAGGGTCCTACGAG.

This clone was found many times. Read sequence stops 3 residues before the CDR3 end, and the germline J gene provides the missing end. J is TRBJ2-1 and V is TRBV6-4; the D gene is possibly TRBD1 (6 bases). V gave up 0 bases and J gave up 4 bases, with 10 bases separating them. CDR1 and CDR2 (germline): MRHNA, SNTAGT. The CDR3 is made up of 15 amino acids. CDR3 protein: CASSDSAGDYNEQFF. The sequenced part of the CDR3 DNA is TGTGCCAGCAGTGACTCAGCAGGGGATTACAATGAG.

This clone was seen at least ten times. The sequenced fragment ends 3 residues before the CDR3 boundary, so the rest is inferred from the germline J gene. V usage is TRBV12-3 or TRBV12-4 and J usage is TRBJ2-5; the match to TRBD2 covers 13 bases. The CDR3 consists of 16 residues. V shed 5 bases, J shed 4 bases, and the junction held 7 bases outside the gene matches. Here the CDR3 reads CASSRGLAGLVETQYF. The sequenced CDR3 bases are TGTGCCAGCAGTCGGGGACTAGCGGGGTTGGTAGAGACC.

This clone was recorded at least ten times. Read data end 3 residues before the CDR3 end; the end is taken from the germline J gene. The chain recombines TRBV11-2 with TRBJ2-7, with a weak D call TRBD1 (5 bases). Deletions cut 3 bases from V and 3 bases from J, with 15 bases between. Per the germline V gene, CDR1 is SGHAT and CDR2 is FQNNGV. The CDR3 is 15 residues long. The CDR3 here is CASSLTEPVLYEQYF. The DNA read from the CDR3 is TGTGCCAGCAGCTTGACAGAACCAGTGCTCTACGAG.

Turning to this clone: The CDR3 extends 3 residues past the end of the read, so its final part is completed from the germline J gene. The chain links TRBV6-2 or TRBV6-3 to TRBJ1-2; the D gene is possibly TRBD1 (5 bases). CDR3 length: 17 amino acids. Germline-derived CDR1 and CDR2 are MNHEY and SVGEGT. The CDR3 loop reads CASSLGRVGDLTDTYTF. CDR3 DNA (partial): TGTGCCAGCAGTCTCGGGCGAGTAGGGGATCTCACAGATACC.

This clone was recorded many times. The read comes to an end 3 residues before the CDR3 does, leaving the germline J gene to fill in the end. The rearrangement links TRBV6-2 or TRBV6-3 to TRBJ1-1; D remains ambiguous. V lost 2 bases and J 7 bases, leaving 8 bases between the germline ends. Germline V gene sequence: CDR1 MNHEY, CDR2 SVGEGT. CDR3 length: 12 amino acids. CDR3 in amino acids: CASSYEEGEAFF. The part of the CDR3 DNA that was read is TGTGCCAGCAGTTACGAGGAGGGTGAA.

This clone has only a few counts. The read stops 3 residues short of the end of the CDR3; the missing end is completed from the germline J gene. The chain joins TRBV20-1 to TRBJ2-7; D gene ambiguous. From germline, CDR1 is DFQATT and CDR2 SNEGSKA (reference sequence). The CDR3 runs 12 residues. V lost 3 bases, J lost 3 bases, and 9 bases lay in between. CDR3 DNA, as far as it was read: TGCAGTGCTAGTAGAGAACTCTACGAG. Translated, it gives CSASRELYE. The entire CDR3 protein reads CSASRELYEQYF.

This clone was observed at least ten times. The read comes to an end 3 residues before the CDR3 does, leaving the germline J gene to fill in the end. The J gene is TRBJ1-1, the V gene TRBV15; D remains unclear. Trimming pared 0 bases from V and 2 bases from J, leaving 10 bases between. CDR1 and CDR2 from the germline V gene are LNHNV and YYDKDF (reference sequence). CDR3 length: 15 residues. CDR3 in amino acids: CATSREKGPNTEAFF. The covered CDR3 bases are TGTGCCACCAGCAGAGAAAAAGGGCCTAACACTGAA.

Many counts were recorded for this clone. The sequence runs out 3 residues before the end of the CDR3; the remainder is reconstructed from the germline J gene. This rearrangement joins TRBV12-3 or TRBV12-4 to TRBJ2-5, with 7 bases that match TRBD2. The V segment lost 2 bases and the J segment 2 bases; nucleotides outside the gene matches: 2. This CDR3 region has 14 residues. The CDR3 bases that were read are TGTGCCAGCAGTTTAAGCGGGGTGCAAGAGACC. As protein: CASSLSGVQET. The whole CDR3 protein reads CASSLSGVQETQYF.

The table lists this clone with many counts. The CDR3 goes on 3 residues after the read ends, and that part is filled in from the germline J gene. The chain couples TRBV7-8 to TRBJ2-7; 8 bases match TRBD1. CDR1 and CDR2 (germline): SGHVS, FQNEAQ. The CDR3 is 15 residues long. With 4 bases clipped from V and 2 bases from J, the junction kept 7 bases outside the gene matches. The part of the CDR3 DNA that was read is TGTGCCAGCAGCTCCCTGGACAGGGCAGCCTACGAG. It translates to CASSSLDRAAYE. The full CDR3 reads CASSSLDRAAYEQYF.

In this sample, this clone turned up many times. The read gets to within 3 residues of the CDR3 end, and the germline J gene fills in the rest. This sequence joins TRBV4-1 and TRBJ2-5, with 9 nucleotides matching TRBD1. Germline V CDR1 and CDR2: MGHRA, YSYEKL. The trim removed 4 bases at V and 5 bases at J, leaving 8 bases unmatched. The CDR3 runs to 15 residues. CDR3 amino acids: CASSRRQGGDETQYF. CDR3 DNA, as far as it was read: TGCGCCAGCAGCCGCAGACAGGGGGGTGATGAGACC.

This clone was seen repeatedly, ten times or more. The read terminates 3 residues ahead of where the CDR3 ends, so the germline J gene completes it. The chain couples TRBV20-1 to TRBJ2-1; TRBD1 might be the D (6 bases). V was cut by 5 bases and J by 9 bases, with 17 bases left in between. In germline, CDR1 is DFQATT, CDR2 SNEGSKA (reference sequence). CDR3 length: 13 amino acids. The sequenced part of the CDR3 DNA is TGCAGTGCTTTCCGGACAGAGCAGGGTGAG. Protein: CSAFRTEQGE. The entire CDR3 is CSAFRTEQGEQFF.

This clone was picked up many times. The CDR3 end is not reached by the read, which stops 3 residues before it; the germline J gene fills it in. The chain couples TRBV19 to TRBJ1-2; D uncertain. V lost 3 bases, J lost 6 bases, and 14 bases lay in between. The CDR3 runs to 14 residues. The germline V gene has CDR1 LNHDA and CDR2 SQIVND (reference sequence). The part of the CDR3 DNA that was read is TGTGCCAGTAGTATGGTCGAGGGCCTTCATGGC. Translated, it gives CASSMVEGLHG. The full CDR3 protein is CASSMVEGLHGYTF.

Many counts were recorded for this clone. With the read ending 3 residues before the CDR3 end, the germline J gene is used to fill in that end. The sample contains more than one DNA sequence encoding this CDR3. J is TRBJ1-3 and V is TRBV19; the match to TRBD1 covers 9 bases. V shed 7 bases and J 0 bases; nucleotides not matched to a gene: 13. Germline V CDR1 and CDR2: LNHDA, SQIVND (reference sequence). This CDR3 region has 18 residues. CDR3 loop: CASTPGTGTIHSGNTIYF. CDR3 DNA, as far as it was read: TGTGCCAGTACTCCCGGGACAGGGACGATCCACTCTGGAAACACC.

This clone was detected ten times or more. Sequencing ends 3 residues short of the CDR3 end; the germline J gene provides the rest. The rearrangement uses TRBV28 and TRBJ1-1; TRBD1 might be the D (5 bases). The CDR3 loop spans 12 amino acids. Trimming took off 8 bases at V and 5 bases at J, with 12 bases between the two ends. Looked up from germline, CDR1 is MDHEN and CDR2 is SYDVKM. The CDR3 region is CASSRAGTEAFF. CDR3 DNA, as far as it was read: TGTGCCAGCTCCAGGGCTGGAACTGAA.